Included here is one T cell receptor (beta chain) sequence, with context. The sample comes from a study of shared clonotypes between healthy human individuals. Positively selected for CCR7, the CD45RO-negative cells used as naive CD8 cells excluded terminally differentiated effector memory CD45RA+ cells. The V gene's germline CDR1 is MNHNS and CDR2 SASEGT. The CDR3 runs 12 residues. Trimming removed 2 bases from V and 2 bases from J, with 4 bases in between. TCRdb's copy holds only in-frame clones and misses some; the assay was immunoSEQ multiplex PCR. The sample holds roughly 2,000,000 clones, approximately 95% seen once.

Sequenced material: naive CD8+ T cells sorted from blood. The chain carries TRBV6-1 and TRBJ2-7; D not certain. This receptor was taken from a man between 18 and 29 years old in good health. CDR3 DNA sequence: TGTGCCAGCAGTGAACGAGCCTACGAGCAGTACTTC. Its translation is CASSERAYEQYF.